These 15 T cell receptor beta chains were all obtained from the same sample, sequenced in a study of monozygotic twins with inflammatory bowel disease. Reanalyzing the 5' RACE reads, TCRdb keeps one entry per CDR3 protein, without DNA. This table holds fewer than 550,000 distinct CDR3 sequences. The sequencing sample was made of blood. These receptors were collected from a human donor with ulcerative colitis or Crohn's disease, or a healthy co-twin of an affected twin (not recorded which).

The V and J genes are TRBV12-3 or TRBV12-4 and TRBJ1-1. This CDR3 has 14 amino acids. The CDR3 here is CASSLGRWNTEAFF.

This rearrangement joins TRBV5-1 to TRBJ2-3; there is no DNA to check the TCRdb D call of TRBD2. From germline, CDR1 is SGHRS and CDR2 YFSETQ. The CDR3 totals 12 residues. The CDR3 sequence: CASREEGGTQYF.

CDR3 protein: CASSQDIFGGQSEQFF. V gene TRBV3-1 combines with J gene TRBJ2-1; without DNA, the TCRdb call of TRBD1 cannot be checked. CDR3 size: 16 residues. The germline V gene encodes CDR1 LGHDT and CDR2 YNNKEL (reference sequence).

This chain uses TRBV28 with TRBJ2-7; TCRdb reports TRBD1, a call that lacks DNA to check it against. Germline-derived CDR1 and CDR2 are MDHEN and SYDVKM. The CDR3 runs 16 residues. The CDR3 spells CASSFLEPTGNYEQYF.

The chain uses TRBV28 and TRBJ2-3; the D gene TCRdb calls, TRBD1, cannot be checked with no DNA. Germline CDR1 MDHEN, CDR2 SYDVKM. The CDR3 has 15 residues. CDR3 sequence: CASSFRGQPTDTQYF. The full variable domain, with the rest looked up from reference TRBV28 and TRBJ2-3, is DVKVTQSSRYLVKRTGEKVFLECVQDMDHENMFWYRQDPGLGLRLIYFSYDVKMKEKGDIPEGYSVSREKKERFSLILESASTNQTSMYLCASSFRGQPTDTQYFGPGTRLTVL.

The chain couples TRBV29-1 to TRBJ2-3; TCRdb's D call of TRBD1 is untestable without DNA. The germline V gene has CDR1 SQVTM and CDR2 ANQGSEA. This CDR3 is 14 amino acids long. CDR3 protein: CSVGGGTSTDTQYF.

This sequence joins TRBV10-3 and TRBJ2-7; TCRdb's D gene call, TRBD2, goes unchecked for lack of DNA. Germline V lookup: CDR1 ENHRY, CDR2 SYGVKD. This CDR3 has 14 residues. CDR3 region: CAIGTSGKAYEQYF.

This chain joins TRBV12-3 or TRBV12-4 and TRBJ1-5; TCRdb's assignment of TRBD1 cannot be checked, as there is no DNA. The CDR3 extends over 16 amino acids. CDR3 sequence reads: CASSSKGQYSNQPQHF.

The V and J genes are TRBV18 and TRBJ2-1; TCRdb reports TRBD2, a call that lacks DNA to check it against. CDR3 length: 15 amino acids. Germline lookup yields CDR1 KGHSH and CDR2 LQKENI. The CDR3 loop reads CASSPTSGGPNEQFF.

The chain employs TRBV5-5 and TRBJ2-3. CDR3 size: 14 residues. CDR1 and CDR2 from the germline V gene are SGHKS and YYEKEE (reference sequence). CDR3 residues: CASSLEYLTDTQYF.

V is TRBV5-1 and J is TRBJ1-4. The germline V gene encodes CDR1 SGHRS and CDR2 YFSETQ. This CDR3 is built from 15 residues. CDR3: CASSLLDATNEKLFF.

The chain joins TRBV20-1 to TRBJ2-5. CDR1 is DFQATT and CDR2 is SNEGSKA in the germline V gene (reference sequence). This CDR3 is built from 14 residues. The CDR3 here is CSARDLTTQETQYF.

V and J are TRBV20-1 and TRBJ1-5; TCRdb selects TRBD1, and the lack of DNA leaves this call unchecked. Germline V gene sequence: CDR1 DFQATT, CDR2 SNEGSKA (reference sequence). This CDR3 is 14 amino acids long. This CDR3 reads CSARFGERGQPQHF.

The chain links TRBV6-1 to TRBJ1-5; the D call of TRBD1 rests on TCRdb alone, since no DNA is present to check it. The CDR3 consists of 15 residues. CDR1 is MNHNS, CDR2 SASEGT, per germline. CDR3 sequence reads: CASSPLRGANQPQHF.

V gene TRBV5-5 combines with J gene TRBJ2-5; no DNA is available, so the TRBD2 call from TCRdb remains unchecked. The CDR3 contains 15 residues. In germline, CDR1 is SGHKS, CDR2 YYEKEE (reference sequence). The CDR3 is CASSLVGWGQETQYF.